This TCR beta chain was found in a study of blood T cell repertoires in COVID-19. About the research overall: The United States, Italy and Spain supplied acute and convalescent COVID-19 samples.

Some clones are missing from TCRdb's copy, which holds only in-frame ones; the method was immunoSEQ multiplex PCR. The data show 110,000 or so clones, around 81% seen once. The length of the CDR3 is 14 residues. CDR1 is SGHAT and CDR2 is FQNNGV in the germline V gene. The J segment lost 0 bases and the V segment lost 10 bases, leaving 9 bases of the junction unmatched. This clonotype was obtained from a man older than 75 with acute or convalescent COVID-19. The chain has TRBV11-2 and TRBJ2-7, with 7 nucleotides matching TRBD1. The sequenced material came from peripheral blood. This chain's CDR3 is CATKETGFSYEQYF. The CDR3 nucleotides read TGTGCCACCAAGGAGACAGGGTTCTCCTACGAGCAGTACTTC.